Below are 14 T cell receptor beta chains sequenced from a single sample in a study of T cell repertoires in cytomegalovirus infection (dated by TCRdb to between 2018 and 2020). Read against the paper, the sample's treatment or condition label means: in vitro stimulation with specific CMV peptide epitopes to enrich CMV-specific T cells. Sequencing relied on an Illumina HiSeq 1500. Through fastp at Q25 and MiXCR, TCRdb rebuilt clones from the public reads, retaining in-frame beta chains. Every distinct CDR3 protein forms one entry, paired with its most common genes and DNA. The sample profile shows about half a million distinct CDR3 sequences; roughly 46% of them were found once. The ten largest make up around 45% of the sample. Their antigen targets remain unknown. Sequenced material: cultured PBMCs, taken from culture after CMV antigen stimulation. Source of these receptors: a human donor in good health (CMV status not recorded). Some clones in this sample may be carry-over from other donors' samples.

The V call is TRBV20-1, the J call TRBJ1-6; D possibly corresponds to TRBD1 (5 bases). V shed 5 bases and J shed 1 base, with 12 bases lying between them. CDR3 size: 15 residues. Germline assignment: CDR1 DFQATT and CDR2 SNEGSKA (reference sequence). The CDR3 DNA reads TGCAGTGCTTGGGGTGGGGGGTCCTATAATTCACCCCTCCACTTT. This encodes CSAWGGGSYNSPLHF.

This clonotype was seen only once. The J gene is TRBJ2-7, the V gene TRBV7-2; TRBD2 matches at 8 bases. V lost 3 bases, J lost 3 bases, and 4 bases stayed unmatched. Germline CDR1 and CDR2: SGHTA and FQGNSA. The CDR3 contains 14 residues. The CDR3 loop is CASSFLSGSYEQYF. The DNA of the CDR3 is TGTGCCAGCAGCTTCCTCAGCGGGAGCTACGAGCAGTACTTC.

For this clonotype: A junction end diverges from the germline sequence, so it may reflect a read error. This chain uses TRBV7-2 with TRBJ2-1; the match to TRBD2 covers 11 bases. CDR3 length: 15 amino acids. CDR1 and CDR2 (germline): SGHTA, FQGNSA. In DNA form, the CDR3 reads TGTGCCAGCACCCGTAGCGGGAGGGCCGGCAATGAGCAGATCTTC. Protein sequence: CASTRSGRAGNEQIF.

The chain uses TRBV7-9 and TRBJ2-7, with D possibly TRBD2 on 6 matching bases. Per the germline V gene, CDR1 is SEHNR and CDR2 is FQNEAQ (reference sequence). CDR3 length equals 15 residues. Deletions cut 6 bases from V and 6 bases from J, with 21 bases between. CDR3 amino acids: CASSHPDGRLSEQYF. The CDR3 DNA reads TGTGCCAGCAGTCACCCGGACGGGAGACTGTCCGAGCAGTACTTC.

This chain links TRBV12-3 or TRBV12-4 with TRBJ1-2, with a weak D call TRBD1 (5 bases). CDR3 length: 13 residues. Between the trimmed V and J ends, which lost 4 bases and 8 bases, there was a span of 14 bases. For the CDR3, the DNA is TGTGCCAGCAGTTCCTGGCAGGCAGGGGGCTACACCTTC. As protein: CASSSWQAGGYTF.

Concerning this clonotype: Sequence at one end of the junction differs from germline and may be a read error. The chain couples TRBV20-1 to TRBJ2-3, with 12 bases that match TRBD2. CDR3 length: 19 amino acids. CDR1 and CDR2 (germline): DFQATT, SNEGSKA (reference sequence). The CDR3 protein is CSAHYPPSGGAASTDTQYF. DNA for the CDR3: TGCAGTGCTCACTATCCTCCTAGCGGGGGGGCCGCGAGCACAGATACACAGTATTTT.

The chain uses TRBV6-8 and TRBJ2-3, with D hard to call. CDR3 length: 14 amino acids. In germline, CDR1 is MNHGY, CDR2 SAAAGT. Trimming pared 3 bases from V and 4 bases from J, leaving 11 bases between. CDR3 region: CASSYNLRADTQYF. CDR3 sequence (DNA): TGTGCCAGCAGTTATAACCTCCGAGCAGATACGCAGTATTTT.

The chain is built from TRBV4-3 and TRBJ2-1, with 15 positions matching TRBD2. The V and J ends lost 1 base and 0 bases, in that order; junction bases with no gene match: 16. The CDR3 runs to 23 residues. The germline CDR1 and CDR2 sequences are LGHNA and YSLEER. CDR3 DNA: TGCGCCAGCAGCCAAGGCCTATATTTCGGACTAGCGGGAGGGAGTAGCTCCTACAATGAGCAGTTCTTC. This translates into CASSQGLYFGLAGGSSSYNEQFF.

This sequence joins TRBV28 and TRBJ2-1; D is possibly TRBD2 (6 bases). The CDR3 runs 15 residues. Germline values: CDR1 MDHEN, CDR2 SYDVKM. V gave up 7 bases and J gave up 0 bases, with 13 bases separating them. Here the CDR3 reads CASTWDSSSYNEQFF. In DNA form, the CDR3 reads TGTGCCAGCACCTGGGACTCGAGCTCCTACAATGAGCAGTTCTTC.

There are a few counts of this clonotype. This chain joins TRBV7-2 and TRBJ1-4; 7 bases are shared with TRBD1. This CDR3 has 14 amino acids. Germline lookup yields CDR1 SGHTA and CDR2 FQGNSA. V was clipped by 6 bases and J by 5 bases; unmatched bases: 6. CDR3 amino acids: CASRFDRDNEKLFF. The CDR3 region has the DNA TGTGCCAGCAGATTCGACAGGGACAATGAAAAACTGTTTTTT. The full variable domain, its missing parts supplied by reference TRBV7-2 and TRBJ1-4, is GAGVSQSPSNKVTEKGKDVELRCDPISGHTALYWYRQSLGQGLEFLIYFQGNSAPDKSGLPSDRFSAERTGGSVSTLTIQRTQQEDSAVYLCASRFDRDNEKLFFGSGTQLSVL.

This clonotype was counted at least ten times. The CDR3: CASSLYGDGELFF. CDR3 DNA: TGTGCCAGCAGCTTATACGGTGACGGGGAGCTGTTTTTT. The chain carries TRBV7-2 and TRBJ2-2, with D unclear. This CDR3 has 13 residues. Germline CDR1 and CDR2: SGHTA and FQGNSA. V lost 2 bases to trimming and J lost 7 bases, with 8 bases between them.

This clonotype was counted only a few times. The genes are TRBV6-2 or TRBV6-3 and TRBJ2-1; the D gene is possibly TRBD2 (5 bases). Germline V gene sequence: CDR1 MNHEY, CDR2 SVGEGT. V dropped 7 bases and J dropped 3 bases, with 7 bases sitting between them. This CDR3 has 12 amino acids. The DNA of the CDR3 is TGTGCCAGCACACGGGACTACAATGAGCAGTTCTTC. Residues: CASTRDYNEQFF.

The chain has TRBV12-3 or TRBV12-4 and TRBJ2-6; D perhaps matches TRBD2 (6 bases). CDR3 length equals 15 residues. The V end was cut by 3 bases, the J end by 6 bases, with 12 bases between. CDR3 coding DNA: TGTGCCAGCAGTTTCGGGGGATATGAGGCCAACGTCCTGACTTTC. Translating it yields CASSFGGYEANVLTF.

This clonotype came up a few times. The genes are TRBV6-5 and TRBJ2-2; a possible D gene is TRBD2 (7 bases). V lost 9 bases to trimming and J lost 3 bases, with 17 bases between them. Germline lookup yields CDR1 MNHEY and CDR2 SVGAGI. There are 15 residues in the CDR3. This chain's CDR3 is CASAGEGGYTGELFF. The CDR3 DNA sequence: TGTGCCAGTGCAGGAGAGGGGGGGTACACCGGGGAGCTGTTTTTT.